The present entry profiles one T cell receptor (beta chain) with its context. Its antigen remains unknown. Trimming removed 7 bases from V and 10 bases from J, with 19 bases in between. Germline CDR1 MNHNS, CDR2 SASEGT. The CDR3 consists of 13 residues. The library was made from cDNA and included unique molecular identifiers. Input of roughly 0.95 to 10 million T cells yielded approximately 500,000 cDNA molecules. From the PCR reads, TCRdb called clonotypes with MiXCR, one entry per CDR3 protein. The sample consists of more than 350,000 distinct CDR3 sequences, approximately 42% of them appearing once. The data belong to a study of post-analysis software for immune sequencing data. Study at large: In terms of disease course, relapsing-remitting, secondary progressive and progressive-relapsing multiple sclerosis were included.

Study-wide points: For normalized Chao1 diversity, multiple sclerosis patients scored significantly lower than controls did. The five TRBV segments detected at higher frequency in patients than in controls included TRBV5-6, TRBV5-1 and TRBV20-1. Strong co-clustering by F measure was evident for samples that had been prepared in the same batch.

Material: blood. The chain combines TRBV6-1 with TRBJ1-1; a possible D gene is TRBD1 (6 bases). The receptor was isolated from a girl aged 2 to 10 with multiple sclerosis. CDR3 in DNA: TGTGCCAGCAACTCGGGACACTTAGTTGGAGCTTTCTTT. Protein: CASNSGHLVGAFF.